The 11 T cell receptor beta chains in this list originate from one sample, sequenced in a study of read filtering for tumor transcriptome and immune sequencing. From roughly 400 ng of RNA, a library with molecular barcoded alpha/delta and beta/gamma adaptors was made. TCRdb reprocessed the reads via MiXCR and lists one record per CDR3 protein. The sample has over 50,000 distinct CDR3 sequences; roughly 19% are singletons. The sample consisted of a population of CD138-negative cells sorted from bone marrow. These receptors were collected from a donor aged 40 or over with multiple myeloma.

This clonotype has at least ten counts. This CDR3 is CASSASRATGELFF. In DNA form, the CDR3 reads TGTGCCAGCAGTGCCTCCAGGGCTACCGGGGAGCTGTTTTTT. The J gene is TRBJ2-2, the V gene TRBV6-1; possible D gene TRBD1, 5 bases. V was shortened by 4 bases and J by 5 bases, with 11 bases between the two germline ends. The CDR3 length is 14 residues. The germline V gene has CDR1 MNHNS and CDR2 SASEGT.

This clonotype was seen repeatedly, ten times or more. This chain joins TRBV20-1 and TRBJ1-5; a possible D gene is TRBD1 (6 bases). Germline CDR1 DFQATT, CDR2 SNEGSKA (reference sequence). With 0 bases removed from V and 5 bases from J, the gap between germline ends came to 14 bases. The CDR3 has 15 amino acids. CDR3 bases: TGCAGTGCTAGAGATCTCTTACAGGGCGATCAGCCCCAGCATTTT. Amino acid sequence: CSARDLLQGDQPQHF.

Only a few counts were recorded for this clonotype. The CDR3 is CASSLARQGSAEAFF. CDR3 DNA sequence: TGTGCCAGCAGTTTAGCCCGACAGGGTTCGGCTGAAGCTTTCTTT. The V gene is TRBV28, the J gene TRBJ1-1, with 7 bases lining up with TRBD1. V gave up 2 bases and J gave up 6 bases; unmatched junction bases: 9. Germline lookup yields CDR1 MDHEN and CDR2 SYDVKM. The CDR3 is 15 amino acids. Full variable domain (outside the CDR3, taken from reference TRBV28 and TRBJ1-1): DVKVTQSSRYLVKRTGEKVFLECVQDMDHENMFWYRQDPGLGLRLIYFSYDVKMKEKGDIPEGYSVSREKKERFSLILESASTNQTSMYLCASSLARQGSAEAFFGQGTRLTVV.

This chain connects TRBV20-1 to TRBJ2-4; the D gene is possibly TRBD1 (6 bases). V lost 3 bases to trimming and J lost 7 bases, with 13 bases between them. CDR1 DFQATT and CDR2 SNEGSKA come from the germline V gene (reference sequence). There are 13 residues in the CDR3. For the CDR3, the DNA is TGCAGTGCTAGCTGGGACAAGGATAACATTCAGTACTTC. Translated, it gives CSASWDKDNIQYF.

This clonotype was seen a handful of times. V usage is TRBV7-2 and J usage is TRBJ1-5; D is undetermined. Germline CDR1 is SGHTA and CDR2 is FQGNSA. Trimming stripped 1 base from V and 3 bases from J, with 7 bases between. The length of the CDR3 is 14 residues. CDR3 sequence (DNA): TGTGCCAGCAGCTTAGAGGCGACCAATCAGCCCCAGCATTTT. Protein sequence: CASSLEATNQPQHF. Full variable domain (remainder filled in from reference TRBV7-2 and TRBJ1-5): GAGVSQSPSNKVTEKGKDVELRCDPISGHTALYWYRQSLGQGLEFLIYFQGNSAPDKSGLPSDRFSAERTGGSVSTLTIQRTQQEDSAVYLCASSLEATNQPQHFGDGTRLSIL.

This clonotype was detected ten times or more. The CDR3 DNA reads as TGTGCCAGCAGTTCGACTAGCGTACGGGAAGAGACCCAGTACTTC. Its translation: CASSSTSVREETQYF. The genes are TRBV4-2 and TRBJ2-5; 8 positions agree with TRBD2. This CDR3 contains 15 residues. Unmatched junction bases numbered 9, after V lost 6 bases and J lost 3 bases. Looked up from germline, CDR1 is LGHNA and CDR2 is YNFKEQ.

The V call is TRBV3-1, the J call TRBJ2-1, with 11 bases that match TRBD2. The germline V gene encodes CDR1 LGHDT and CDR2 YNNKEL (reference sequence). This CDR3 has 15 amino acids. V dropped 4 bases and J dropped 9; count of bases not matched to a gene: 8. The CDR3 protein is CASSRFSGGAGEQFF. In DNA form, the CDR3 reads TGTGCCAGCAGCCGGTTTAGCGGGGGGGCTGGTGAGCAGTTCTTC.

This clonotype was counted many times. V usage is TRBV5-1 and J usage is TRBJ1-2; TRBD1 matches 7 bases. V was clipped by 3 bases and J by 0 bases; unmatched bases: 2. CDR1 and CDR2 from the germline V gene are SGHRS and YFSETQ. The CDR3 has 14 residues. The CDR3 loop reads CASSSGQANYGYTF. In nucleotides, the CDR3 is TGCGCCAGCAGCTCAGGACAGGCTAACTATGGCTACACCTTC.

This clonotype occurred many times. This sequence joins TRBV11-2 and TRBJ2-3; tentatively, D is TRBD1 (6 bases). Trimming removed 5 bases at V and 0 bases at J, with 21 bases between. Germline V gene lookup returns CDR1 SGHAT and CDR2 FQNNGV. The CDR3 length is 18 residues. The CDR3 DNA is TGTGCCAGCAGCACTCCCTCGGGACAAAAAACTAGCACAGATACGCAGTATTTT. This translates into CASSTPSGQKTSTDTQYF.

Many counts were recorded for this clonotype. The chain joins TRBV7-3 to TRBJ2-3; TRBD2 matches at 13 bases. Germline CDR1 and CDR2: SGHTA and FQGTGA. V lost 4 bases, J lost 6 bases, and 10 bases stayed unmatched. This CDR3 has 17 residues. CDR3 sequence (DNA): TGTGCCAGCAGCTCTCGCGGACTAGCGGGAGTTTTGGATACGCAGTATTTT. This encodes CASSSRGLAGVLDTQYF.

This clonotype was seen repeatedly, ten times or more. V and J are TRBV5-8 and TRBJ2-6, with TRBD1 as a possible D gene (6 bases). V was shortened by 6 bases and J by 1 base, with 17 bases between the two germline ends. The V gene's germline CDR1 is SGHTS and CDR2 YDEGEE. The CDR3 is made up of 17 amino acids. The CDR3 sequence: CASKKGQSLSGANVLTF. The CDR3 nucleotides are TGTGCCAGCAAGAAAGGACAGTCACTTTCTGGGGCCAACGTCCTGACTTTC.